These 24 T cell receptor beta chains were sequenced from one sample in a study of blood T cell repertoires in COVID-19. Here immunoSEQ multiplex PCR was the method, and the copy in TCRdb shows in-frame clones only, minus some. Here the sample spans approximately 97,000 clones, 78% being singletons. The sequencing sample was made of peripheral blood. These receptor sequences come from a man in his sixties with active or convalescent COVID-19.

J is TRBJ1-1 and V is TRBV14, with TRBD1 matching over 11 bases. Germline V gene lookup returns CDR1 SGHDN and CDR2 FVKESK. V lost 3 bases and J lost 4; bases outside the gene matches: 1. The CDR3 is 14 amino acids. The CDR3 reads CASSHGQGATEAFF. The CDR3 DNA sequence: TGTGCCAGCAGCCATGGACAGGGGGCCACTGAAGCTTTCTTT.

The chain combines TRBV18 with TRBJ2-3; 7 nucleotides align to TRBD1. From germline, CDR1 is KGHSH and CDR2 LQKENI. Unmatched junction bases numbered 9, after V lost 3 bases and J lost 3 bases. The CDR3 runs to 16 residues. Here the CDR3 DNA reads TGTGCCAGCTCACCTATATTCGGGACAGTAACAGATACGCAGTATTTT. Translating gives CASSPIFGTVTDTQYF. Filled out from reference TRBV18 and TRBJ2-3, the complete variable domain reads NAGVMQNPRHLVRRRGQEARLRCSPMKGHSHVYWYRQLPEEGLKFMVYLQKENIIDESGMPKERFSAEFPKEGPSILRIQQVVRGDSAAYFCASSPIFGTVTDTQYFGPGTRLTVL.

This clone was observed once. This chain connects TRBV6-5 to TRBJ2-1, with TRBD2 as a possible D gene (6 bases). The CDR3 contains 16 residues. Trimming shortened V by 4 bases and J by 4 bases, and 17 bases separated the two germline ends. Germline V CDR1 and CDR2: MNHEY, SVGAGI. Here the CDR3 reads CASSSPMGGIYNEQFF. The DNA for the CDR3 is TGTGCCAGCAGTTCCCCCATGGGCGGGATTTACAATGAGCAGTTCTTC.

This clone was found a few times. The chain combines TRBV6-7 with TRBJ2-2; 7 bases map to TRBD2. TRBV6-7 is filed as an ORF, its function uncertain. The CDR3 is made up of 14 amino acids. With 2 bases clipped from V and 8 bases from J, the junction kept 5 bases outside the gene matches. The CDR3 loop reads CASSYTGLEGELFF. CDR3 DNA sequence: TGTGCCAGCAGTTACACTGGACTAGAAGGGGAGCTGTTTTTT.

CDR3 DNA sequence: TGTGCCAGCAGTGGGGGCGTCGTTGGATCAGATACGCAGTATTTT. Protein: CASSGGVVGSDTQYF. V is TRBV28 and J is TRBJ2-3; D may be TRBD1 (6 bases). Germline V CDR1 and CDR2: MDHEN, SYDVKM. The germline V and J ends were trimmed by 5 bases and 4 bases, with 16 bases remaining between them. The CDR3 length is 15 residues. The variable domain in full, with the rest retrieved from reference TRBV28 and TRBJ2-3, is DVKVTQSSRYLVKRTGEKVFLECVQDMDHENMFWYRQDPGLGLRLIYFSYDVKMKEKGDIPEGYSVSREKKERFSLILESASTNQTSMYLCASSGGVVGSDTQYFGPGTRLTVL.

The chain joins TRBV29-1 to TRBJ2-2; maybe TRBD1 (7 bases). V lost 7 bases, J lost 5 bases, and 14 bases lay in between. Germline V gene sequence: CDR1 SQVTM, CDR2 ANQGSEA. The CDR3 contains 13 residues. The DNA of the CDR3 is TGCAGCGGGAGACAGGGAGGTACCGGGGAGCTGTTTTTT. It specifies CSGRQGGTGELFF.

Note on this clone: Other DNA sequences in this specimen translate into the identical CDR3. The chain joins TRBV5-1 to TRBJ2-3; TRBD1 aligns across 9 bases. V lost 4 bases and J lost 3; bases outside the gene matches: 3. The germline gives CDR1 SGHRS, CDR2 YFSETQ. The length of the CDR3 is 14 residues. Here the CDR3 reads CASSLDRGTDTQYF. The CDR3 DNA sequence: TGCGCCAGCAGCCTGGACAGGGGAACAGATACGCAGTATTTT.

The chain is built from TRBV7-6 and TRBJ2-3; D is perhaps TRBD1 (6 bases). Germline V gives CDR1 SGHVS, CDR2 FNYEAQ. Between the trimmed V and J ends, which lost 6 bases and 4 bases, there was a span of 14 bases. The CDR3 contains 14 residues. CDR3 sequence (DNA): TGTGCCAGCAGTTCACAGGGTTGGGCAGATACGCAGTATTTT. Its translation is CASSSQGWADTQYF.

This rearrangement joins TRBV19 to TRBJ1-2; D may be TRBD1 (6 bases). Germline V lookup: CDR1 LNHDA, CDR2 SQIVND (reference sequence). V was cut by 9 bases and J by 4 bases, with 12 bases left in between. This CDR3 region has 12 residues. This chain's CDR3 is CASRGGLYGYTF. The DNA for the CDR3 is TGTGCCAGCCGGGGGGGCCTCTATGGCTACACCTTC.

The chain employs TRBV12-3 or TRBV12-4 and TRBJ2-7; no reliable D call. Trimming took 3 bases from V and 6 from J, leaving 12 bases between them. This CDR3 has 13 residues. In nucleotides, the CDR3 is TGTGCCAGCAGTTTGGTACTCTCCGGCGAGCAGTACTTC. It encodes CASSLVLSGEQYF.

This clone occurred a few times. This chain connects TRBV4-1 to TRBJ2-7; the match to TRBD2 covers 11 bases. The CDR3 runs 14 residues. Trimming took 4 bases from V and 5 from J; bases not matched to a gene: 4. Per the germline V gene, CDR1 is MGHRA and CDR2 is YSYEKL. CDR3 nucleotide sequence: TGCGCCAGCAGCCCACTAGCGGGAGTAAACGAGCAGTACTTC. Translation gives CASSPLAGVNEQYF.

The chain recombines TRBV5-6 with TRBJ1-2; 7 nucleotides match TRBD1. Per germline, CDR1 SGHDT and CDR2 YYEEEE. This CDR3 is 15 amino acids long. The trim removed 1 base at V and 8 bases at J, leaving 11 bases unmatched. The CDR3 loop is CASSLIPQGEKGYTF. In DNA, the CDR3 is TGTGCCAGCAGCTTGATCCCCCAGGGGGAAAAAGGCTACACCTTC.

This clone was picked up one time. The chain links TRBV3-1 (or the pseudogene TRBV3-2) to TRBJ1-1; tentative D call: TRBD1 (5 bases). With 6 bases removed from V and 0 bases from J, the gap between germline ends came to 11 bases. Germline V lookup: CDR1 LGHDT, CDR2 YNNKEL (reference sequence). CDR3 size: 14 residues. CDR3 in amino acids: CASREAGLNTEAFF. The DNA of the CDR3 is TGTGCCAGCAGGGAGGCGGGGCTGAACACTGAAGCTTTCTTT.

The chain recombines TRBV19 with TRBJ2-7, with 7 bases that match TRBD2. Trimming removed 9 bases from V and 3 bases from J; junction bases left unmatched: 11. Germline CDR1 LNHDA, CDR2 SQIVND (reference sequence). The CDR3 sequence is 14 residues long. For the CDR3, the DNA is TGTGCCAGCCCCATCCCGGGACTATACTACGAGCAGTACTTC. It codes for CASPIPGLYYEQYF.

The sample holds a few counts of this clone. V and J are TRBV5-6 and TRBJ2-2, with TRBD1 identical over 7 bases. The V gene's germline CDR1 is SGHDT and CDR2 YYEEEE. The CDR3 has 16 amino acids. V lost 0 bases and J lost 7; bases outside the gene matches: 9. CDR3 DNA sequence: TGTGCCAGCAGCTTGGAGTTCCGGACAGGCATCGGGGAGCTGTTTTTT. Translating it yields CASSLEFRTGIGELFF.

This chain connects TRBV28 to TRBJ2-2; 7 nucleotides match TRBD1. Germline values: CDR1 MDHEN, CDR2 SYDVKM. Unmatched junction bases numbered 7, after V lost 3 bases and J lost 0 bases. The CDR3 runs 17 residues. The CDR3 reads CASSFVMGTANTGELFF. As DNA, the CDR3 is TGTGCCAGCAGTTTTGTGATGGGGACAGCGAACACCGGGGAGCTGTTTTTT.

The chain joins TRBV6-5 to TRBJ2-2; D is possibly TRBD2 (5 bases). Germline CDR1 and CDR2: MNHEY and SVGAGI. V lost 10 bases and J 6 bases, leaving 18 bases between the germline ends. There are 14 residues in the CDR3. The CDR3 loop is CATVSGYKPGELFF. CDR3 sequence (DNA): TGTGCCACCGTATCGGGGTACAAGCCCGGGGAGCTGTTTTTT.

The chain recombines TRBV29-1 with TRBJ1-2; perhaps TRBD1 as D (5 bases). The germline CDR1 and CDR2 sequences are SQVTM and ANQGSEA. This CDR3 is built from 16 residues. V lost 3 bases and J 5 bases, leaving 22 bases between the germline ends. CDR3 residues: CSVEVARAGKGYGYTF. For the CDR3, the DNA is TGCAGCGTTGAGGTGGCCAGGGCCGGTAAGGGGTATGGCTACACCTTC.

The rearrangement joins TRBV2 to TRBJ2-1, with 14 bases lining up with TRBD2. The ends lost 0 bases at V and 7 bases at J; junction bases unmatched: 17. The CDR3 consists of 21 residues. Germline V lookup: CDR1 SNHLY, CDR2 FYNNEI. The CDR3 loop reads CASSEAGGGLAGERYKNEQFF. The CDR3 DNA is TGTGCCAGCAGTGAAGCGGGTGGGGGACTAGCGGGAGAGAGATATAAGAATGAGCAGTTCTTC.

The V and J genes are TRBV10-3 and TRBJ1-4; D call uncertain. The V end was cut by 2 bases, the J end by 0 bases, with 10 bases between. The CDR3 consists of 16 residues. The V gene's germline CDR1 is ENHRY and CDR2 SYGVKD. CDR3 loop: CAISEDILATNEKLFF. DNA for the CDR3: TGTGCCATCAGTGAGGACATACTTGCAACTAATGAAAAACTGTTTTTT.

The chain is built from TRBV6-1 and TRBJ1-2; possible D gene TRBD1, 6 bases. V lost 2 bases to trimming and J lost 2 bases, with 15 bases between them. The CDR3 totals 16 residues. The V gene's germline CDR1 is MNHNS and CDR2 SASEGT. CDR3: CASSELGGGRNYGYTF. As DNA, the CDR3 is TGTGCCAGCAGTGAATTGGGAGGGGGGAGAAACTATGGCTACACCTTC.

Points on this clone: Relative to the germline gene, one junction end is altered; a read error may explain this. This chain joins TRBV7-7 and TRBJ2-5, with TRBD2 as a possible D gene (6 bases). Germline CDR1 reads SSHAT; CDR2 reads FNYEAQ (reference sequence). This CDR3 region has 15 residues. This CDR3 is CASSPGGAPTETQYF. CDR3 nucleotide sequence: TGTGCTAGCAGCCCAGGCGGGGCCCCAACAGAGACCCAGTACTTC.

The V call is TRBV21-1, the J call TRBJ2-4; the D call in the table, TRBD1, was not verified against the DNA. TRBV21-1 represents a pseudogene. The CDR3 sequence is 18 residues long. In nucleotides, the CDR3 is TGTGCCAGCAGCACCTCCCATACACAGGGACAGGGTGTGAACATTCAGTACTTC. Amino acid sequence: CASSTSHTQGQGVNIQYF.

The chain employs TRBV6-5 and TRBJ1-1; tentatively, D is TRBD1 (6 bases). Germline-derived CDR1 and CDR2 are MNHEY and SVGAGI. Deletions cut 0 bases from V and 11 bases from J, with 13 bases between. The CDR3 length is 13 residues. The CDR3 spells CASSYSIGDNAFF. CDR3 nucleotides: TGTGCCAGCAGTTACTCGATAGGGGACAATGCTTTCTTT.